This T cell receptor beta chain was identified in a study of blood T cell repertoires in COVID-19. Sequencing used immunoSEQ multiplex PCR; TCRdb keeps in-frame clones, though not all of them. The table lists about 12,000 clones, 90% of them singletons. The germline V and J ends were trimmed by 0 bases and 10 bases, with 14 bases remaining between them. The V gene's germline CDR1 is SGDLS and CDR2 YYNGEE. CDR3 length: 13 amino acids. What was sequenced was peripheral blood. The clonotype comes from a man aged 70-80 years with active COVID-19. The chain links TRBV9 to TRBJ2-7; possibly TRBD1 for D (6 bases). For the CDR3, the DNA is TGTGCCAGCAGCGTAGAGATGGGGGCGGAACAGTACTTC. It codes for CASSVEMGAEQYF.